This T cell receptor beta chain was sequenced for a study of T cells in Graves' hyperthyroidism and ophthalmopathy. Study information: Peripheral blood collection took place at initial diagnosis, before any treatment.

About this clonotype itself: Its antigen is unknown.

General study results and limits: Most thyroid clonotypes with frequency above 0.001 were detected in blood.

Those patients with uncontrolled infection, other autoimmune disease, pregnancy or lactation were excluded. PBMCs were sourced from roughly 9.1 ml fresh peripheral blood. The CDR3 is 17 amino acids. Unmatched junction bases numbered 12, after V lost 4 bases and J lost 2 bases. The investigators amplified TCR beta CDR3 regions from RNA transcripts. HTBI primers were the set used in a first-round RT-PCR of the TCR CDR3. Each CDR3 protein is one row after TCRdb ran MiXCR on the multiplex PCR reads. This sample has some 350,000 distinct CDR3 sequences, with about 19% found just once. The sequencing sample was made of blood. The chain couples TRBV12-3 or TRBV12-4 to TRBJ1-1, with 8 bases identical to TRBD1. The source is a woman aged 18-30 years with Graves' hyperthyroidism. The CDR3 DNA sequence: TGTGCCAGCAGTTCTGGACAGGGTAGCTGGCAAAACACTGAAGCTTTCTTT. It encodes CASSSGQGSWQNTEAFF.